The source of this T cell receptor beta chain is a study of Ad26.COV2.S vaccination and SARS-CoV-2 variants. General observations from the study: Vaccinated individuals (as opposed to placebo recipients) had higher spike-specific TCR breadth.

As regards this clone: Antigen: not known.

The CDR3 sequence is 16 residues long. V was shortened by 5 bases and J by 0 bases, with 17 bases between the two germline ends. Germline values: CDR1 SGHVS, CDR2 FQNEAQ. Regarding treatment: over 15 received Ad26.COV2.S at low or high dose, single or two shots; about 5 received placebo; per-sample allocation not given. Sampling was done on day 63 after the first vaccine or placebo injection. Produced via immunoSEQ multiplex PCR; TCRdb's table is partial and in-frame only. The table shows some 270,000 clones, with roughly nine tenths occurring only once. Sequenced here: peripheral blood, sampled in a trial of Ad26.COV2.S vaccine versus placebo. This sequence originates from a person aged 18-60 years who received the Ad26.COV2.S COVID-19 vaccine or a placebo. The chain joins TRBV7-8 to TRBJ2-7; the D gene could be TRBD1 or TRBD2 (5 bases each). CDR3 in amino acids: CASSPSPGRASYEQYV. In nucleotides, the CDR3 is TGTGCCAGCAGCCCCTCCCCGGGACGGGCCTCCTACGAGCAGTACGTC.